This T cell receptor (beta chain) was observed in a study of regulatory T cells in long-lasting Graves disease. The study, taken as a whole, reports: Newly diagnosed Graves' patients exceeded persistent ones in TCR diversity. Persistent disease exhibited a predilection for TRBV28, TRBJ1-2 and TRBJ2-5.

With iRepertoire HTBI primers and Arm-PCR of CDR3 regions, TCR beta libraries were built. As handled by the study authors: From all samples, identification returned 14 TRBJ and approximately 61 TRBV segments. TCRdb called the multiplex PCR reads again in MiXCR, with one record for every CDR3 protein. TCRdb's processing, not the authors', yielded these V and J calls. This sample has 400,000 to 500,000 distinct CDR3 sequences, with 20% to 25% found just once. This clonotype was detected ten times or more. Its specificity is not known. Time point here: persistent/refractory GD, antithyroid drugs over 5 years with positive TRAb. Isolated PBMC RNA provided the starting material for the TCR library. The peripheral blood volume drawn was 7.5 to 10 milliliters, and it was collected into EDTA tubes. Germline V lookup: CDR1 SGHTA, CDR2 FQGNSA. V was pared by 1 base and J by 0 bases, with 10 bases between. The CDR3 contains 15 residues.

The sequence was collected from a female donor with Graves disease. Specimen: peripheral blood mononuclear cells (PBMCs), collected when the disease was refractory, from a patient treated with antithyroid drugs. V gene TRBV7-2 combines with J gene TRBJ2-7; no firm D call. DNA of the CDR3: TGTGCCAGCAGCTTAGATGGTAGCAGCTCCTACGAGCAGTACTTC. Encoded protein: CASSLDGSSSYEQYF.